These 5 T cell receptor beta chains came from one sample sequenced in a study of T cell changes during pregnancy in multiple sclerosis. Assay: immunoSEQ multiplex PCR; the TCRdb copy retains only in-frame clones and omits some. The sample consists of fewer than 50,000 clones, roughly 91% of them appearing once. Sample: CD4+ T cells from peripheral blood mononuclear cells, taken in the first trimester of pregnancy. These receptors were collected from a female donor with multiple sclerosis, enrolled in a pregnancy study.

The CDR3 sequence is CASSLIGQGDYTF. CDR3 sequence (DNA): TGCGCCAGCAGCCTTATAGGACAGGGAGACTACACCTTC. J is TRBJ1-2 and V is TRBV5-1; 8 bases agree with TRBD1. This CDR3 comprises 13 residues. CDR1 and CDR2 from the germline V gene are SGHRS and YFSETQ. The V and J ends lost 4 bases and 10 bases, in that order; junction bases with no gene match: 9.

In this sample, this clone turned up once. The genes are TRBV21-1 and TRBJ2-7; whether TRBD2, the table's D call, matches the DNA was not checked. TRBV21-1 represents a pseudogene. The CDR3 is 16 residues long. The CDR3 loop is CASSPRRVAGSYEQYF. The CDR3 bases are TGTGCCAGCAGCCCTCGGAGGGTAGCTGGCTCCTACGAGCAGTACTTC.

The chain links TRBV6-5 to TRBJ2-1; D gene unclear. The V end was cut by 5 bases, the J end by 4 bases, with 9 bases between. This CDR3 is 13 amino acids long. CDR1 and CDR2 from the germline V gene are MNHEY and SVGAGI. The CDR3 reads CASSTHRYNEQFF. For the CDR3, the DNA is TGTGCCAGCAGTACTCACAGATACAATGAGCAGTTCTTC.

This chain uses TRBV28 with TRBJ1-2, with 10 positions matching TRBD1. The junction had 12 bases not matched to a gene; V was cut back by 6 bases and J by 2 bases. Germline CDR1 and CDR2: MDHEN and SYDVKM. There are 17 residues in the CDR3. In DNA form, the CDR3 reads TGTGCCAGCAGAAAGTGGACAGGGGGTAGGGGGAACTATGGCTACACCTTC. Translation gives CASRKWTGGRGNYGYTF.

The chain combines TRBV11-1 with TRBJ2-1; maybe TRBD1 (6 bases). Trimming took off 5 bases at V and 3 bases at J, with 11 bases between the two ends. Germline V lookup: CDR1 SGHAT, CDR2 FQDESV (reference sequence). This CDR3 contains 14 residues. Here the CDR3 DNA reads TGTGCCAGCAGCAAGGACAGTATCTACAATGAGCAGTTCTTC. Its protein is CASSKDSIYNEQFF.